A selection of T cell receptor beta chains follows, all from one sample in a study of cytomegalovirus exposure and HLA in healthy donors. The table came from immunoSEQ multiplex PCR; TCRdb's copy has only in-frame clones and leaves some out. This sample has about 150,000 clones, with just under 85% found just once. Sequences were obtained from PBMCs. All receptors come from a girl under 18 in good health and CMV-seropositive. Each CDR3 is given with its conserved first and last residue.

TRBV6-1	TRBJ2-1	CASSRPGNEQFF
TRBV9	TRBJ1-5	CASSAFSNQPQHF
TRBV18	TRBJ1-5	CASSPDNYGNQPQHF
TRBV6-5	TRBJ2-1	CASSYRGTYNEQFF
TRBV6-1	TRBJ1-2	CASRDTTNYGYTF
TRBV27	TRBJ1-5	CASASQLQGYQPQHF
TRBV15	TRBJ2-2	CATSRERAGGPGGELFF
TRBV6-5	TRBJ2-7	CATSRLNEQYF
TRBV9	TRBJ1-4	CASSGTGRLNEKLFF
TRBV19	TRBJ1-2	CASSTRSYIINYGYTF
TRBV29-1	TRBJ1-1	CSVSPFTLNTEAFF
TRBV6-5	TRBJ2-1	CASSYLAGGYNEQFF
TRBV6-4	TRBJ2-1	CASQKGNEQFF
TRBV7-9	TRBJ2-5	CASTSTALQETQYF
TRBV6-6	TRBJ1-4	CASSYSRGGSEKLFF
TRBV6-6	TRBJ1-2	CASSPETYGYTF
TRBV25-1	TRBJ2-7	CAIQGPYEQYF
TRBV6-6	TRBJ1-4	CASSPGEGSEKLFF
TRBV11-3	TRBJ1-1	CASSARQGSTEAFF
TRBV6-1	TRBJ1-2	CASSARTGGWHGYTF
TRBV6-1	TRBJ1-1	CASSYGQGRFDEAFF
TRBV6-6	TRBJ1-6	CASSYNDFYNSPLHF
TRBV18	TRBJ1-1	CASSPLDSLLNTEAFF
TRBV5-4	TRBJ1-2	CASSQSPAWGQANYGYTF
TRBV2	TRBJ2-3	CASTQDGGLTDTQYF
TRBV25-1	TRBJ1-3	CASSGRLLSGNTIYF
TRBV4-1	TRBJ2-7	CASSHSGGSYEQYF
TRBV25-1	TRBJ2-1	CASTAPGDSYNEQFF
TRBV11-2	TRBJ2-1	CASRAPGTSGGEQFF
TRBV11-3	TRBJ2-5	CASSLGLAGAPGETQYF
TRBV21-1	TRBJ1-5	CASSKFEPGTGAGGNQPQHF
TRBV5-4	TRBJ2-3	CASSLTGVADTQYF
TRBV6-5	TRBJ1-4	CASSRGQEAEKLFF
TRBV2	TRBJ1-6	CASRPFLGADNSPLHF
TRBV5-8	TRBJ1-6	CASSVKREINSPLHF
TRBV2	TRBJ2-5	CASSRDRGYLETQYF
TRBV4-1	TRBJ2-5	CASSQPGRPETQYF
TRBV19	TRBJ1-2	CASSRTGGPDYGYTF
TRBV28	TRBJ1-1	CASSLAGGAGEAFF